This TCR beta chain was recorded in a study of blood T cell repertoires in COVID-19. Study background: Acute-phase and convalescent COVID-19 samples originated in the United States, Italy and Spain. The cDNA or gDNA used as material had been derived from T cells, B-cell-depleted T cells, or PBMCs.

Source study methods: For nucleated cells, counts were estimated from reference gene primer amplification. This table comes from immunoSEQ multiplex PCR, and its TCRdb copy is limited to in-frame clones, with some not included. V, J and clone size were drawn from that table, and D and trimming were deduced from the DNA. Of more than 85,000 clones listed, 65% to 80% are singletons. The CDR3 runs 16 residues. Germline V gene lookup returns CDR1 KGHDR and CDR2 SFDVKD. Trimming cost V 4 bases and J 5 bases; bases outside gene matches: 8. This receptor was obtained from a woman aged 60 to 75 with acute or convalescent COVID-19. The sample comprised peripheral blood. The V gene is TRBV24-1, the J gene TRBJ2-2; 8 bases line up with TRBD1. The CDR3 region is CATSDRDRRRTGELFF. The CDR3 DNA is TGTGCCACCAGTGACCGGGACAGGAGGAGAACCGGGGAGCTGTTTTTT.